This T cell receptor (beta chain) was observed in a study of CD8 T cells in ankylosing spondylitis. TCRdb re-analysed the 5' RACE reads in MiXCR, keeping a single row per CDR3 protein. The sample records 250,000 to 400,000 distinct CDR3 sequences, 11% being singletons. In regard to this clonotype: Its antigen is still unknown. It may be a read error: a sequence one base away is much more abundant.

Germline CDR1 reads SGHRS; CDR2 reads YFSETQ. The length of the CDR3 is 14 residues. The study's findings and limits: Ankylosing spondylitis blood appeared to be characterized by a TCR beta motif of 8 or 9 highly homologous variants. Clones linked to disease, bearing a CD8+ phenotype, were relatively rare in peripheral blood.

Sequenced sample: blood, either unsorted or a sorted T cell fraction (not recorded which). The sequence was collected from a female donor with ankylosing spondylitis or in good health (not recorded which). The chain recombines TRBV5-1 with TRBJ2-7; no reliable D call. The CDR3 protein is CASSLERDSYEQCF. The CDR3 bases are TGCGCCAGCAGCTTGGAGCGTGACTCCTACGAGCAGTGCTTC.